These T cell receptor beta chains were read from a single sample in a study of blood T cells in healthy people across ages. TCRdb reprocessed the 5' RACE reads with MiXCR, giving one entry per CDR3 protein. The sample carries 800,000 to 950,000 distinct CDR3 sequences, about 37% recorded once. The sequencing input was blood. These receptors came from a man aged 18 to 30 in good health. Each CDR3 is given with its conserved first and last residue. D genes are given only for firm matches. Only some rows state a clone size, as once, few, many or a class for expanded clones.

D	size	V	J	DNA	CDR3
-	-	TRBV20-1	TRBJ1-4	TGCAGTGCTAGACTGAGTTCGGGTGCAACTAATGAAAAACTGTTTTTT	CSARLSSGATNEKLFF
-	-	TRBV20-1	TRBJ2-5	TGCAGTGCTATAGAAGGGGGAACCAAAGAGACCCAGTACTTC	CSAIEGGTKETQYF
TRBD1	few	TRBV12-3/TRBV12-4	TRBJ2-1	TGTGCCAGCAGTTCACAGGGGTATGAGCAGTTCTTC	CASSSQGYEQFF
-	-	TRBV12-3/TRBV12-4	TRBJ2-2	TGTGCCAGCACAAAGGGCTCGGGAGAGACCGGGGAGCTGTTTTTT	CASTKGSGETGELFF
TRBD2	many	TRBV20-1	TRBJ2-4	TGCAGTGCTAGAGGATCGGGGGGGCCAGGAAACATTCAGTACTTC	CSARGSGGPGNIQYF
TRBD1	-	TRBV9	TRBJ2-3	TGTGCCAGCAGCGTTTGGGACAGGGGAACAGATACGCAGTATTTT	CASSVWDRGTDTQYF
TRBD1	-	TRBV14	TRBJ1-2	TGTGCCAGCAGCCAAGATCTTGGGACAGGCAACGGCTACACCTTC	CASSQDLGTGNGYTF
TRBD1	-	TRBV4-1	TRBJ1-1	TGCGCCAGCAGCCAAGTTGGCCGAAAACCGGGACAGGGGGCTCCTGAAGCTTTCTTT	CASSQVGRKPGQGAPEAFF
-	-	TRBV6-6	TRBJ2-7	TGTGCCAGCACTTGGGAGGGGGGCAACTACGAGCAGTACTTC	CASTWEGGNYEQYF
-	-	TRBV4-2	TRBJ2-1	TGTGCCAGCAGCGAGGGGGGAGCTTACCCCTACAATGAGCAGTTCTTC	CASSEGGAYPYNEQFF
-	-	TRBV6-1	TRBJ1-2	TGTGCCTCAAGTCCGGGAGGGGCAGAATATGGCTACACCTTC	CASSPGGAEYGYTF
-	-	TRBV12-5	TRBJ2-6	TGTGCTAGTGGTTTTTCCCCTAGCCTGGGCCGATCGGCCAACGTCCTGACTTTC	CASGFSPSLGRSANVLTF
-	-	TRBV20-1	TRBJ2-5	TGCAGTGCCCCCCGGCTAGAGGGAATCGCGCGTCGGGAGACCCAGTACTTC	CSAPRLEGIARRETQYF
-	-	TRBV20-1	TRBJ2-2	TGCAGTGTAGGTGTCCTCTCGGCCACCGGGGAGCTGTTTTTT	CSVGVLSATGELFF
TRBD2	-	TRBV28	TRBJ2-1	TGTGCCAGCAGAACCGGGACTAGTCGCTACAAGGAGCAGTTCTTC	CASRTGTSRYKEQFF
TRBD1	-	TRBV29-1	TRBJ2-3	TGCAGCGTTGAAGATCTTAGAGGACAGGAGTCCTTCACAGATACGCAGTATTTT	CSVEDLRGQESFTDTQYF
-	-	TRBV6-5	TRBJ2-3	TGTGCCAGCAGTTACTCGTACAGGGTTTGGGATACGCAGTATTTT	CASSYSYRVWDTQYF
TRBD1	once	TRBV27	TRBJ1-4	TGTGCCAGCAGTATCCAAGGGGGCCACGTTGAAAAACTGTTTTTT	CASSIQGGHVEKLFF
TRBD2	few	TRBV7-9	TRBJ2-7	TGTGCCAGCAGCTCGGCTAGGGACTACCAGGGCTCCTACGAGCAGTACTTC	CASSSARDYQGSYEQYF
TRBD2	few	TRBV20-1	TRBJ2-5	TGCAGTGCCAGGACTAGGCCAGCGGGATACGACAAAGGAGAGACCCAGTACTTC	CSARTRPAGYDKGETQYF
TRBD1	many	TRBV15	TRBJ2-7	TGTGCCACCAGCTCCGGGACAGGGGTTTACGAGCAGTACTTC	CATSSGTGVYEQYF
-	few	TRBV7-2	TRBJ1-2	TGTGCCAGCAGCTTGGCTCCGGATTATGGCTACACCTTC	CASSLAPDYGYTF
TRBD1	-	TRBV10-3	TRBJ2-5	TGTGCCATCAGGACAGGGTCTTTGTTTAGGGAGCAGTACTTC	CAIRTGSLFREQYF
TRBD1	few	TRBV2	TRBJ2-4	TGTGCCAGCAGCCCGGACAGGGACAAAAACATTCAGTACTTC	CASSPDRDKNIQYF
-	once	TRBV10-3	TRBJ2-7	TGTGCCATCAGCCGACAGGGAGGATCGGACGAGCAGTACTTC	CAISRQGGSDEQYF
-	-	TRBV24-1	TRBJ2-6	TGTGCCACCAGTGGAGGGGACTCTGGGGCCAACGTCCTGACTTTC	CATSGGDSGANVLTF
-	-	TRBV20-1	TRBJ1-4	TGCAGTGCTAGAGGAAGGGGGGCCTCGGGGCTGACTAATGAAAAACTGTTTTTT	CSARGRGASGLTNEKLFF
TRBD1	-	TRBV27	TRBJ2-4	TGTGCCAGCAGTCCCCGGGCAGGGGGCGAAAACATTCAGTACTTC	CASSPRAGGENIQYF
-	once	TRBV9	TRBJ1-2	TGTGCCAGCAGCGTAGAAGGGCAGGGGTATGACTACACCTTC	CASSVEGQGYDYTF
TRBD2	-	TRBV10-3	TRBJ2-5	TGTGCCACCCAATTGACTAGCAACAATGAGCAGTACTTC	CATQLTSNNEQYF
TRBD1	once	TRBV7-2	TRBJ2-1	TGTGCCAGCACCCAGTCGGGACAGGGGTACAATGAGCAGTTCTTC	CASTQSGQGYNEQFF
-	many	TRBV20-1	TRBJ2-1	TGCAGTGCTAGAGATCTCACAGGGAGAGACAATGAGCAGTTCTTC	CSARDLTGRDNEQFF
-	-	TRBV12-3/TRBV12-4	TRBJ2-5	TGTGCCAGCAGTCCCCGCGGAGGCGATAAAGAGACCCAGTACTTC	CASSPRGGDKETQYF
TRBD1	few	TRBV25-1	TRBJ2-5	TGTGCCAGCAGTGACCGGGGGACAGGGGGCATTTTCGGAGAGACCCAGTACTTC	CASSDRGTGGIFGETQYF
TRBD2	few	TRBV20-1	TRBJ2-3	TGCAGTGGCTCTACTAGCGGGAGGACAGATACGCAGTATTTT	CSGSTSGRTDTQYF
-	-	TRBV27	TRBJ1-1	TGTGCCAGCAGTGTAGGGAGCCCCACTATTGAAGCTTTCTTT	CASSVGSPTIEAFF
-	-	TRBV6-2/TRBV6-3	TRBJ2-7	TGTGCCAGCAGCCCCGGGACTTCCTGGGACAATGAGCAGTACTTC	CASSPGTSWDNEQYF
-	-	TRBV20-1	TRBJ2-1	TGCAGTGCTCCCGACCGGGCCAAGCGAGAGACCCAGTTCTTC	CSAPDRAKRETQFF
-	-	TRBV12-3/TRBV12-4	TRBJ2-1	TGTGCCAGCAGTTCGACACCAACCTACGAGCAGTTCTTC	CASSSTPTYEQFF
TRBD1	few	TRBV29-1	TRBJ1-5	TGCAGCGTTGGGGACAGTGGAAATCAGCCCCAGCATTTT	CSVGDSGNQPQHF